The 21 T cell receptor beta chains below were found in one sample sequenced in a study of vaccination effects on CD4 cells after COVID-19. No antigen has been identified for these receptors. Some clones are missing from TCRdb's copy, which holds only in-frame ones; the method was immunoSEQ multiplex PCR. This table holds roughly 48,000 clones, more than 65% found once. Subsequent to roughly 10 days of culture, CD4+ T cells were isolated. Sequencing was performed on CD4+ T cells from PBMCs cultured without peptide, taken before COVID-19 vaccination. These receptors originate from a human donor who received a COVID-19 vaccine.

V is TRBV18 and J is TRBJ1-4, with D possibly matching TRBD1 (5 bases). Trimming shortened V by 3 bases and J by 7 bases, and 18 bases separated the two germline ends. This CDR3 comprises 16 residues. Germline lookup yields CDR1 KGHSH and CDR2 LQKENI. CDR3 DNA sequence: TGTGCCAGCTCACCCCGGGACCCACACAGCGGTGAAAAACTGTTTTTT. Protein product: CASSPRDPHSGEKLFF.

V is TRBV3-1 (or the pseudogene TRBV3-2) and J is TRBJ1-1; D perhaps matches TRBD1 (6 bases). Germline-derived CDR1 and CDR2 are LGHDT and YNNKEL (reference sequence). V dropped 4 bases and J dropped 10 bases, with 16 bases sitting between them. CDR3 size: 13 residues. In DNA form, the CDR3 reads TGTGCCAGCAGCCCCCGAGGGGGGGACGGAGCTTTCTTT. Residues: CASSPRGGDGAFF.

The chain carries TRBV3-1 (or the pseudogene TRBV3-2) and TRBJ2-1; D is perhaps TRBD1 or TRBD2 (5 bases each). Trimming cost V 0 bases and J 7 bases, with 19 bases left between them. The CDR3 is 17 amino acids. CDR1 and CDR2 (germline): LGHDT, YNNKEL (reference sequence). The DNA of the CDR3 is TGTGCCAGCAGCCAAGAAGAGGGAGTTAGGTGGGGGAATGAGCAGTTCTTC. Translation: CASSQEEGVRWGNEQFF.

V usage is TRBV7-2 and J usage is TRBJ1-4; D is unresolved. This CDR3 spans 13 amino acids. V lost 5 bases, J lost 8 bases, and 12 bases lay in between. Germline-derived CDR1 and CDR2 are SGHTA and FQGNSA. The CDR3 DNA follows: TGTGCCAGCAGCCCCCGTTCGGTGGAAAAACTGTTTTTT. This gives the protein CASSPRSVEKLFF.

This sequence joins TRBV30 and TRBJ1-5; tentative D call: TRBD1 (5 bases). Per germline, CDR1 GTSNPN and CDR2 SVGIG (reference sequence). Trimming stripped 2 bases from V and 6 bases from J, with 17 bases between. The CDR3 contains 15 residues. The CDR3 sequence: CAWSTNSGTSQPQHF. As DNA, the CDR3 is TGTGCCTGGAGTACGAATTCAGGGACGAGTCAGCCCCAGCATTTT.

Here the CDR3 reads CASTSTGTGGKRLSNTIYF. Written as DNA, the CDR3 is TGTGCCAGCACCTCCACCGGGACAGGGGGCAAGAGGTTGTCGAACACCATATATTTT. This chain joins TRBV2 and TRBJ1-3, with 12 bases lining up with TRBD1. V was clipped by 7 bases and J by 7 bases; unmatched bases: 20. Germline lookup yields CDR1 SNHLY and CDR2 FYNNEI. This CDR3 is built from 19 residues.

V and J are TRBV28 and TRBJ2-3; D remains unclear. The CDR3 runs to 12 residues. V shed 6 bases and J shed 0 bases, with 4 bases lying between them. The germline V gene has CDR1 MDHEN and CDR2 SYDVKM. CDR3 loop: CASRQSTDTQYF. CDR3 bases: TGTGCCAGCAGACAAAGCACAGATACGCAGTATTTT.

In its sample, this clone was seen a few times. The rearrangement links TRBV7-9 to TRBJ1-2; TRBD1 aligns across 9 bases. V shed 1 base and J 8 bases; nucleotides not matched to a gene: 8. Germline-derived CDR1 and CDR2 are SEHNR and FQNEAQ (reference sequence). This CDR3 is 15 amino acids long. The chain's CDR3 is CASSLGDGTGSGYTF. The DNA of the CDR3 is TGTGCCAGCAGCTTAGGTGACGGGACAGGGTCGGGCTACACCTTC.

CDR3 in DNA: TGTGCCAGCAGTACAAATTCGATCTATGGCTACACCTTC. Translation gives CASSTNSIYGYTF. The genes are TRBV25-1 and TRBJ1-2, with unresolved D. CDR1 is MGHDK, CDR2 SYGVNS, per germline. The CDR3 sequence is 13 residues long. The germline V and J ends were trimmed by 5 bases and 4 bases, with 11 bases remaining between them.

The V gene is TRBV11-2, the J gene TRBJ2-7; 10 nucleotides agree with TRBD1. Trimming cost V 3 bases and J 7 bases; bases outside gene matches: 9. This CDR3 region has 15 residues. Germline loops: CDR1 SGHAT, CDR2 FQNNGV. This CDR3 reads CASSFRGDRGDEQYF. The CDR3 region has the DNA TGTGCCAGCAGCTTCCGGGGGGACAGGGGAGATGAGCAGTACTTC.

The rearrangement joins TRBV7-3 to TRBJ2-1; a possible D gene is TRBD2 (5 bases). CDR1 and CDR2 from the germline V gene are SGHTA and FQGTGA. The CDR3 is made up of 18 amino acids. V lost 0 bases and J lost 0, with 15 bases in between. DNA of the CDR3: TGTGCCAGCAGCTTAACCCCTAGCCCCCCCAGCTCCTACAATGAGCAGTTCTTC. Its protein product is CASSLTPSPPSSYNEQFF.

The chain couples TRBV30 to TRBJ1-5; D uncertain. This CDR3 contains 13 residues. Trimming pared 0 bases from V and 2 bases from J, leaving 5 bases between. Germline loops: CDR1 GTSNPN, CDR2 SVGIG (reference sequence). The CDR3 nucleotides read TGTGCCTGGAGTGTACACGGCAATCAGCCCCAGCATTTT. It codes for CAWSVHGNQPQHF.

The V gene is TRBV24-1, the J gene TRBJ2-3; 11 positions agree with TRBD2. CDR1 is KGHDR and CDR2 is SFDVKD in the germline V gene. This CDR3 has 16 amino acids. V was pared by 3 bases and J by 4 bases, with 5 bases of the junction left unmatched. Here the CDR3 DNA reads TGTGCCACCAGTGATCCGACTAGCGGGGAGTCAGATACGCAGTATTTT. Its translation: CATSDPTSGESDTQYF.

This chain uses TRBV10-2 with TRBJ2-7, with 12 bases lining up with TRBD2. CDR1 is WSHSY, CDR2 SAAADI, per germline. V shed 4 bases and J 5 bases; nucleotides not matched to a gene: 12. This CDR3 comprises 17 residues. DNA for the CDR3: TGCGCCAGCAGTGCACTAGCGGGAGGCCGAGGGAGGAACGAGCAGTACTTC. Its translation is CASSALAGGRGRNEQYF.

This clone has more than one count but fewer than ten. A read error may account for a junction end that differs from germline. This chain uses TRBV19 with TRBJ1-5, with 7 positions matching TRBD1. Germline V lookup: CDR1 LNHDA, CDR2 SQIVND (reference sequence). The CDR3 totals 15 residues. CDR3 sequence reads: CASRIGTAGNQPQHF. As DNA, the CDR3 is TGTGCCAGTAGAATAGGGACAGCCGGCAATCAGCCCCAGCATTTT.

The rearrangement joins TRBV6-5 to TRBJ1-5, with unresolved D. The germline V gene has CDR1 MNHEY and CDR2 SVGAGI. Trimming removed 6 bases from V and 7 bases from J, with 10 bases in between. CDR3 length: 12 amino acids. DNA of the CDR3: TGTGCCAGCAGCAAAGGCACCCAGCCCCAGCATTTT. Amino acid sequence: CASSKGTQPQHF.

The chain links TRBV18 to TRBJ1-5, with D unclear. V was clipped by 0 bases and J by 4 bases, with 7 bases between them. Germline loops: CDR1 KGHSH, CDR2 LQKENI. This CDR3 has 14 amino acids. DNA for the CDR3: TGTGCCAGCTCACCACCGGGAAAAAATCAGCCCCAGCATTTT. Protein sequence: CASSPPGKNQPQHF. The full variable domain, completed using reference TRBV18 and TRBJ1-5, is NAGVMQNPRHLVRRRGQEARLRCSPMKGHSHVYWYRQLPEEGLKFMVYLQKENIIDESGMPKERFSAEFPKEGPSILRIQQVVRGDSAAYFCASSPPGKNQPQHFGDGTRLSIL.

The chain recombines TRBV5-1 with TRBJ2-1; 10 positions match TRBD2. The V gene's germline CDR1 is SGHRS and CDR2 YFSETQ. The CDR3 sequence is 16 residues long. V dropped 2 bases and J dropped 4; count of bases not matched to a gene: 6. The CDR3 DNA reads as TGCGCCAGCAGCTTAGGCGGGACTAGCGTGTACAATGAGCAGTTCTTC. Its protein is CASSLGGTSVYNEQFF.

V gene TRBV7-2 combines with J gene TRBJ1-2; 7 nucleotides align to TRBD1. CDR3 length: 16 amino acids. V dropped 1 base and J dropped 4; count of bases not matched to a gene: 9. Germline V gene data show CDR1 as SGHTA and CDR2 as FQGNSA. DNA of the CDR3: TGTGCCAGCAGCTTAGGCCCGGGACAGCGGAGCTATGGCTACACCTTC. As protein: CASSLGPGQRSYGYTF.

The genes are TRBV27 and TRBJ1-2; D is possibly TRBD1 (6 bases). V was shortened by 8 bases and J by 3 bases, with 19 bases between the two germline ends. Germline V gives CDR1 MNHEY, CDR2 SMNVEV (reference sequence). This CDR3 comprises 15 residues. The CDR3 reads CASSFRLGQHYGYTF. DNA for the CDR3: TGTGCCAGCTCGTTTAGGTTGGGACAACACTATGGCTACACCTTC.

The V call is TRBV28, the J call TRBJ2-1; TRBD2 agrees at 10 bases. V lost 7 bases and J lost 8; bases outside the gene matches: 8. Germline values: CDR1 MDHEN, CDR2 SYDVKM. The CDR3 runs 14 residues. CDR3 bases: TGTGCCAGCACCCAGCGGGGGGGTAGGGATGAGCAGTTCTTC. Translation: CASTQRGGRDEQFF.